This TCR beta chain was sequenced during a study of T cell changes during pregnancy in multiple sclerosis. With 1 base removed from V and 7 bases from J, the gap between germline ends came to 8 bases. Germline CDR1 and CDR2: GTSNPN and SVGIG (reference sequence). This CDR3 contains 11 residues. This clone was counted a single time. Only in-frame clones appear in the TCRdb table, and some are missing; sequencing was by immunoSEQ multiplex PCR. The top ten hold 0.6% to 0.9% of the sample, which has around 56,000 clones, approximately 90% seen once. This clonotype originated in a female donor with multiple sclerosis, enrolled in a pregnancy study. This chain links TRBV30 with TRBJ2-7; D not resolved. The sequenced sample was CD4+ T cells from peripheral blood mononuclear cells, obtained in the first trimester of pregnancy. CDR3 region: CAWSEAGEQYF. The CDR3 DNA follows: TGTGCCTGGAGTGAAGCAGGAGAGCAGTACTTC. The whole variable domain, filled in from reference TRBV30 and TRBJ2-7, reads SQTIHQWPATLVQPVGSPLSLECTVEGTSNPNLYWYRQAAGRGLQLLFYSVGIGQISSEVPQNLSASRPQDRQFILSSKKLLLSDSGFYLCAWSEAGEQYFGPGTRLTVT.